This entry is about one TCR beta chain. The antigen is unknown. These data are taken from a study of identical twins. Study-wide results and limits: The degree of excess twin sharing was weaker in beta out-of-frame sequences.

The germline V gene has CDR1 LGHNA and CDR2 YSLEER. V was trimmed by 3 bases and J by 4 bases, leaving 10 bases between them. The CDR3 extends over 13 amino acids. MiXCR, run by TCRdb on the 5' RACE reads, gives a single entry per CDR3 protein. The table lists about 520,000 distinct CDR3 sequences, roughly a fifth of them singletons. The same specimen was also included in a second study, on T cells expressing NK-cell markers. As reported in that work: Repertoire data for TCR beta were derived from sorted T cells (CD3+CD56+NKG2C+, CD3+CD56+NKG2C- and CD3+CD56-NKG2C+). A range of about 1.0-8% of CD8+ T cells consisted of dominant NKG2C+ clonotypes in more than five donors. These same clonotypes (in several donors) also led the CD3+CD56-NKG2C+ fraction.

The chain couples TRBV4-3 to TRBJ2-7; the D gene could be TRBD1 or TRBD2 (5 bases each). Sequencing was carried out using CD4+ T cells sorted from blood. The sequence was obtained from a woman under 30 in good health. CDR3 protein: CASSQGEEYEQYF. The CDR3 DNA reads as TGCGCCAGCAGCCAGGGGGAAGAGTACGAGCAGTACTTC.